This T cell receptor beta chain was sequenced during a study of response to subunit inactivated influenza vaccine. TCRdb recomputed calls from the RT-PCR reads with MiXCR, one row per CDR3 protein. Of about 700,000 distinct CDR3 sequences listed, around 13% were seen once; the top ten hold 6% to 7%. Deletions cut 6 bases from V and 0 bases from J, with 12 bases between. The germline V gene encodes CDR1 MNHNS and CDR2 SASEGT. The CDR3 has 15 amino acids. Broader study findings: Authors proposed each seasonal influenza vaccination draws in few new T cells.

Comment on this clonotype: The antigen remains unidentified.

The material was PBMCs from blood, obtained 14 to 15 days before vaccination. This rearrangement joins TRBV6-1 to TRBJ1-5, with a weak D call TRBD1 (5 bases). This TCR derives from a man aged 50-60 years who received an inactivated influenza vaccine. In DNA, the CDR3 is TGTGCCAGCAGGGTTACAGGTCATAGCAATCAGCCCCAGCATTTT. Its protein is CASRVTGHSNQPQHF.